One sample yielded the 32 T cell receptor beta chains listed below, sequenced in a study of cytomegalovirus exposure and HLA in healthy donors. In the PCR, 60 Vbeta and 13 Jbeta primers were used. Generated by immunoSEQ multiplex PCR, the TCRdb table keeps only in-frame clones and is missing some. The table lists under 200,000 clones, approximately 59% of them singletons. The specimen sequenced was PBMCs. The receptor source for this set is a man between 35 and 55 years old in good health and CMV-seronegative.

Only a few counts were recorded for this clone. The CDR3 spells CASSYLAGMNTEAFF. The CDR3 bases are TGTGCCAGCAGTTACCTTGCGGGGATGAACACTGAAGCTTTCTTT. J is TRBJ1-1 and V is TRBV6-5; D is uncertain. The CDR3 covers 15 residues. The germline CDR1 and CDR2 sequences are MNHEY and SVGAGI. Trimming took off 2 bases at V and 0 bases at J, with 10 bases between the two ends.

This chain connects TRBV27 to TRBJ2-6; a possible D gene is TRBD1 (6 bases). Looked up from germline, CDR1 is MNHEY and CDR2 is SMNVEV (reference sequence). The V end lost 6 bases, the J end lost 1 base, and 10 bases lay between the germline ends. The CDR3 has 15 residues. In DNA form, the CDR3 reads TGTGCCAGCAGCTCCAGGGGTTCTGGGGCCAACGTCCTGACTTTC. Its protein product is CASSSRGSGANVLTF.

The chain links TRBV19 to TRBJ1-1; TRBD1 agrees at 9 bases. CDR1 is LNHDA, CDR2 SQIVND, per germline (reference sequence). There are 13 residues in the CDR3. With 5 bases clipped from V and 6 bases from J, the junction kept 4 bases outside the gene matches. CDR3 bases: TGTGCCAGTAGTGTAACAGGGGGCGCTGAAGCTTTCTTT. The encoded protein is CASSVTGGAEAFF.

This clone was seen only a few times. The rearrangement uses TRBV28 and TRBJ1-3; the match to TRBD1 covers 9 bases. After removal of 4 bases from V and 0 bases from J, the junction contained 7 bases not matched to a gene. CDR1 MDHEN and CDR2 SYDVKM come from the germline V gene. This CDR3 has 17 residues. The CDR3 nucleotides are TGTGCCAGCAGTTCCCACGGGGACAGGGTCTCTGGAAACACCATATATTTT. Protein sequence: CASSSHGDRVSGNTIYF.

The genes are TRBV28 and TRBJ2-5; 7 nucleotides match TRBD1. Gene TRBJ2-7 matches the end of the DNA better, so the J call may be wrong. This CDR3 contains 18 residues. Germline CDR1 is MDHEN and CDR2 is SYDVKM. CDR3 nucleotides: TGTGCCAGCAAAAACTATAACTTCCGGGACAGTAGCTCCTACGAGCAGTACTTC. It translates to CASKNYNFRDSSSYEQYF.

This clone was found a few times. V usage is TRBV6-6 and J usage is TRBJ2-3, with 8 bases matching TRBD1. This CDR3 is 16 amino acids long. Losses at the gene ends were 2 bases for V and 2 bases for J; bases not matched to a gene: 6. The germline V gene has CDR1 MNHNY and CDR2 SVGAGI (reference sequence). Here the CDR3 DNA reads TGTGCCAGCAGTTACAGTATCAGGGGGCTCACAGATACGCAGTATTTT. This translates into CASSYSIRGLTDTQYF.

The genes are TRBV19 and TRBJ1-4; 9 nucleotides line up with TRBD1. Germline V lookup: CDR1 LNHDA, CDR2 SQIVND (reference sequence). There are 14 residues in the CDR3. The J segment lost 6 bases and the V segment lost 6 bases, leaving 5 bases of the junction unmatched. CDR3: CASRKTGGDEKLFF. CDR3 nucleotide sequence: TGTGCCAGTAGGAAGACAGGGGGGGATGAAAAACTGTTTTTT.

The genes are TRBV6-1 and TRBJ2-5; D is possibly TRBD2 (5 bases). This CDR3 spans 14 amino acids. V was shortened by 1 base and J by 5 bases, with 11 bases between the two germline ends. Germline V CDR1 and CDR2: MNHNS, SASEGT. CDR3 protein: CASSEGLRGETQYF. CDR3 sequence (DNA): TGTGCCAGCAGTGAAGGTCTCCGCGGGGAGACCCAGTACTTC.

This chain links TRBV19 with TRBJ1-5; maybe TRBD1 (5 bases). Between the trimmed V and J ends, which lost 5 bases and 5 bases, there was a span of 10 bases. CDR3 length: 13 residues. Germline CDR1 reads LNHDA; CDR2 reads SQIVND (reference sequence). In DNA form, the CDR3 reads TGTGCCAGTAGTCATGGCAGGGATCAGCCCCAGCATTTT. Translation gives CASSHGRDQPQHF. Full variable domain (remainder filled in from reference TRBV19 and TRBJ1-5): DGGITQSPKYLFRKEGQNVTLSCEQNLNHDAMYWYRQDPGQGLRLIYYSQIVNDFQKGDIAEGYSVSREKKESFPLTVTSAQKNPTAFYLCASSHGRDQPQHFGDGTRLSIL.

The J gene is TRBJ2-2, the V gene TRBV19; weak D call: TRBD2 (5 bases). The germline CDR1 and CDR2 sequences are LNHDA and SQIVND (reference sequence). This CDR3 has 13 amino acids. V was shortened by 7 bases and J by 5 bases, with 11 bases between the two germline ends. CDR3 in DNA: TGTGCCAGTATCGAGGGAGAGACCGGGGAGCTGTTTTTT. Its translation: CASIEGETGELFF.

The V gene is TRBV7-3, the J gene TRBJ2-2; no definite D call. Germline CDR1 SGHTA, CDR2 FQGTGA. The CDR3 runs to 14 residues. Trimming left V 5 bases short and J 2 bases short, with 9 bases between. This CDR3 reads CASSPRLNTGELFF. CDR3 nucleotide sequence: TGTGCCAGCAGCCCACGACTCAACACCGGGGAGCTGTTTTTT.

J is TRBJ2-1 and V is TRBV7-2; maybe TRBD2 (5 bases). This CDR3 has 14 amino acids. Trimming stripped 5 bases from V and 9 bases from J, with 17 bases between. CDR1 is SGHTA and CDR2 is FQGNSA in the germline V gene. Written as DNA, the CDR3 is TGTGCCAGCAGCCTGGGCGGGCGAGACCCTGAGCAGTTCTTC. This encodes CASSLGGRDPEQFF.

This chain connects TRBV6-5 to TRBJ2-7, with 7 bases fitting TRBD1. The J segment lost 3 bases and the V segment lost 0 bases, leaving 2 bases of the junction unmatched. The CDR3 has 14 residues. Germline CDR1 reads MNHEY; CDR2 reads SVGAGI. The CDR3 DNA sequence: TGTGCCAGCAGTTACTCGGGACAGCACTACGAGCAGTACTTC. Translating it yields CASSYSGQHYEQYF.

This clone came up a few times. The chain employs TRBV28 and TRBJ1-4; D call uncertain. CDR3 length: 15 amino acids. V shed 3 bases and J shed 7 bases, with 15 bases lying between them. From germline, CDR1 is MDHEN and CDR2 SYDVKM. CDR3 nucleotides: TGTGCCAGCAGTTTGTCTGAGGTCAGTGGTGAAAAACTGTTTTTT. Its translation is CASSLSEVSGEKLFF.

This clone appeared a few times. This sequence joins TRBV4-1 and TRBJ1-4, with TRBD1 as a possible D gene (6 bases). CDR1 MGHRA and CDR2 YSYEKL come from the germline V gene. Between the trimmed V and J ends, which lost 0 bases and 6 bases, there was a span of 11 bases. CDR3 length: 15 amino acids. CDR3 sequence: CASSQDRQGYEKLFF. CDR3 DNA sequence: TGCGCCAGCAGCCAAGATCGGCAGGGGTATGAAAAACTGTTTTTT.

This sequence joins TRBV7-2 and TRBJ2-7; 7 nucleotides match TRBD2. V lost 2 bases, J lost 4 bases, and 5 bases stayed unmatched. CDR3 length equals 14 residues. The germline V gene encodes CDR1 SGHTA and CDR2 FQGNSA. The CDR3 loop is CASSLRTSGYEQYF. The CDR3 DNA reads TGTGCCAGCAGCTTAAGGACTAGTGGATACGAGCAGTACTTC.

V usage is TRBV5-1 and J usage is TRBJ2-4, with D possibly TRBD1 on 6 matching bases. V was pared by 0 bases and J by 0 bases, with 16 bases between. CDR3 length: 18 residues. Germline-derived CDR1 and CDR2 are SGHRS and YFSETQ. CDR3 in DNA: TGCGCCAGCAGCTTGGGGGCCAGGGGTCAGGGAGCCAAAAACATTCAGTACTTC. Amino acid sequence: CASSLGARGQGAKNIQYF.

This clone was recorded a few times. The rearrangement links TRBV4-1 to TRBJ1-5; 9 nucleotides agree with TRBD1. The germline CDR1 and CDR2 sequences are MGHRA and YSYEKL. With 3 bases clipped from V and 0 bases from J, the junction kept 6 bases outside the gene matches. The length of the CDR3 is 17 residues. The CDR3 is CASSHGTGTISNQPQHF. CDR3 coding DNA: TGCGCCAGCAGCCATGGGACAGGGACGATTAGCAATCAGCCCCAGCATTTT.

This chain links TRBV20-1 with TRBJ2-3; D gene unclear. Trimming stripped 5 bases from V and 0 bases from J, with 3 bases between. The V gene's germline CDR1 is DFQATT and CDR2 SNEGSKA (reference sequence). CDR3 length: 11 residues. CDR3 sequence reads: CSAPSTDTQYF. In DNA form, the CDR3 reads TGCAGTGCTCCAAGCACAGATACGCAGTATTTT.

This chain uses TRBV27 with TRBJ2-7; the D gene is possibly TRBD2 (6 bases). Trimming pared 2 bases from V and 6 bases from J, leaving 14 bases between. The CDR3 loop spans 14 amino acids. Germline CDR1 MNHEY, CDR2 SMNVEV (reference sequence). The CDR3 protein is CASSLGRDGFEQYF. CDR3 coding DNA: TGTGCCAGCAGTTTAGGGCGGGATGGGTTCGAGCAGTACTTC.

V is TRBV18 and J is TRBJ2-1, with a weak D call TRBD2 (5 bases). V lost 3 bases and J 0 bases, leaving 12 bases between the germline ends. The germline V gene has CDR1 KGHSH and CDR2 LQKENI. The CDR3 is made up of 16 amino acids. The DNA for the CDR3 is TGTGCCAGCTCACCTACCCAGCGGAACTCCTACAATGAGCAGTTCTTC. Residues: CASSPTQRNSYNEQFF. Drawing the rest from reference TRBV18 and TRBJ2-1, the complete variable domain is NAGVMQNPRHLVRRRGQEARLRCSPMKGHSHVYWYRQLPEEGLKFMVYLQKENIIDESGMPKERFSAEFPKEGPSILRIQQVVRGDSAAYFCASSPTQRNSYNEQFFGPGTRLTVL.

The CDR3 spells CASSLAPDYYEQYF. DNA for the CDR3: TGTGCCAGCAGCTTAGCGCCTGACTACTACGAGCAGTACTTC. V gene TRBV7-8 combines with J gene TRBJ2-7; perhaps TRBD2 as D (5 bases). The CDR3 is 14 amino acids. Germline V lookup: CDR1 SGHVS, CDR2 FQNEAQ. The germline V and J ends were trimmed by 0 bases and 3 bases, with 9 bases remaining between them. The variable domain in full, with the rest retrieved from reference TRBV7-8 and TRBJ2-7, is GAGVSQSPRYKVAKRGQDVALRCDPISGHVSLFWYQQALGQGPEFLTYFQNEAQLDKSGLPSDRFFAERPEGSVSTLKIQRTQQEDSAVYLCASSLAPDYYEQYFGPGTRLTVT.

V and J are TRBV9 and TRBJ2-2, with 7 bases lining up with TRBD1. This CDR3 comprises 14 residues. V was pared by 3 bases and J by 1 base, with 0 bases of the junction left unmatched. Germline V gene sequence: CDR1 SGDLS, CDR2 YYNGEE. CDR3 in amino acids: CASSGTGNTGELFF. CDR3 coding DNA: TGTGCCAGCAGCGGGACAGGGAACACCGGGGAGCTGTTTTTT.

The gene calls are TRBV6-5 and TRBJ1-5; D is ambiguous. Trimming removed 2 bases from V and 1 base from J, with 6 bases in between. This CDR3 region has 14 residues. Germline-derived CDR1 and CDR2 are MNHEY and SVGAGI. CDR3 DNA sequence: TGTGCCAGCAGTTACGTACAAAGCAATCAGCCCCAGCATTTT. Amino acid sequence: CASSYVQSNQPQHF.

The chain is built from TRBV4-2 and TRBJ2-3; D might be TRBD2 (5 bases). Looked up from germline, CDR1 is LGHNA and CDR2 is YNFKEQ. The CDR3 spans 15 residues. V was pared by 0 bases and J by 1 base, with 8 bases between. The CDR3 spells CASSQDSSGTDTQYF. The CDR3 coding sequence is TGTGCCAGCAGCCAAGATAGTAGCGGCACAGATACGCAGTATTTT.

V gene TRBV5-1 combines with J gene TRBJ2-7; D is ambiguous. Germline V lookup: CDR1 SGHRS, CDR2 YFSETQ. The CDR3 sequence is 15 residues long. The V end lost 0 bases, the J end lost 2 bases, and 12 bases lay between the germline ends. The CDR3 coding sequence is TGCGCCAGCAGCTTGGACTGGGCAGGTCCCTACGAGCAGTACTTC. As protein: CASSLDWAGPYEQYF.

This sequence joins TRBV5-6 and TRBJ1-2; TRBD1 agrees at 9 bases. CDR3 length: 14 amino acids. CDR1 is SGHDT, CDR2 YYEEEE, per germline. With 2 bases clipped from V and 5 bases from J, the junction kept 4 bases outside the gene matches. The CDR3 sequence: CASSFMGQGYGYTF. The DNA for the CDR3 is TGTGCCAGCAGCTTCATGGGACAGGGTTATGGCTACACCTTC.

The chain recombines TRBV9 with TRBJ1-5; D not certain. The CDR3 is 15 residues long. Looked up from germline, CDR1 is SGDLS and CDR2 is YYNGEE. V dropped 0 bases and J dropped 0 bases, with 7 bases sitting between them. The DNA for the CDR3 is TGTGCCAGCAGCGTAGGTCCGTCTAGCAATCAGCCCCAGCATTTT. As protein: CASSVGPSSNQPQHF.

The chain links TRBV4-1 to TRBJ2-5; a possible D gene is TRBD2 (6 bases). Per the germline V gene, CDR1 is MGHRA and CDR2 is YSYEKL. CDR3 length equals 17 residues. V was shortened by 2 bases and J by 0 bases, with 16 bases between the two germline ends. The CDR3 bases are TGCGCCAGCAGCCAAACCCAAGGAGGGATGGACCAAGAGACCCAGTACTTC. This encodes CASSQTQGGMDQETQYF.

This sequence joins TRBV5-5 and TRBJ1-5, with 8 bases fitting TRBD1. V was pared by 2 bases and J by 5 bases, with 18 bases of the junction left unmatched. CDR1 SGHKS and CDR2 YYEKEE come from the germline V gene (reference sequence). This CDR3 has 19 residues. The CDR3 sequence is CASSLPGQDKGENDQPQHF. The CDR3 bases are TGTGCCAGCAGCTTACCGGGACAGGATAAGGGGGAAAATGATCAGCCCCAGCATTTT.

This clone was seen more than once but under ten times. The gene calls are TRBV2 and TRBJ1-2; D is unclear. Trimming shortened V by 7 bases and J by 4 bases, and 16 bases separated the two germline ends. CDR1 and CDR2 from the germline V gene are SNHLY and FYNNEI. The CDR3 sequence is 14 residues long. The CDR3 region is CASKERHLTYGYTF. The CDR3 nucleotides are TGTGCCAGCAAAGAAAGACACCTCACCTATGGCTACACCTTC.

This chain's CDR3 is CAWSVSVGGRKTQYF. Here the CDR3 DNA reads TGTGCCTGGAGTGTTTCGGTGGGAGGGAGGAAGACCCAGTACTTC. The rearrangement joins TRBV30 to TRBJ2-5; 7 nucleotides match TRBD2. Looked up from germline, CDR1 is GTSNPN and CDR2 is SVGIG (reference sequence). The CDR3 is made up of 15 amino acids. Losses at the gene ends were 0 bases for V and 6 bases for J; bases not matched to a gene: 10.